This is a list of T cell receptor beta chains from one sample in a study of blood T cells in healthy people across ages. Using its own MiXCR run on the 5' RACE reads, TCRdb lists one record per CDR3 protein. The sample includes over 1,500,000 distinct CDR3 sequences, about two fifths of them seen just once. Sample: blood. These receptors were collected from a human donor in good health. The CDR3 runs from the conserved cysteine through the conserved F or W. The order of the fields is D gene, clone size, V gene, J gene, CDR3 DNA, CDR3 protein. D genes are given only for firm matches. Only some rows state a clone size, as once, few, many or a class for expanded clones.

D: NA
size: NA
V: TRBV7-9
J: TRBJ1-1
DNA: TGTGCCAGCAGCATTAGGAACACTGAAGCTTTCTTT
CDR3: CASSIRNTEAFF

D: NA
size: NA
V: TRBV20-1
J: TRBJ2-3
DNA: TGCAGTGCTTTAGCGGATAGCACAGATACGCAGTATTTT
CDR3: CSALADSTDTQYF

D: NA
size: NA
V: TRBV5-4
J: TRBJ2-5
DNA: TGTGCCAGCAGCTCGGCGGGGTTATCCACAGAGACCCAGTACTTC
CDR3: CASSSAGLSTETQYF

D: NA
size: NA
V: TRBV7-9
J: TRBJ1-2
DNA: TGTGCCAGCAGCTTAGCAGACTATAACTATGGCTACACCTTC
CDR3: CASSLADYNYGYTF

D: NA
size: many
V: TRBV12-3/TRBV12-4
J: TRBJ2-5
DNA: TGTGCCAGCAGTTTGGGACCAGAGACCCAGTACTTC
CDR3: CASSLGPETQYF

D: TRBD2
size: NA
V: TRBV20-1
J: TRBJ2-7
DNA: TGCAGTGCTACCCGGGCTAGCGGGTTTCGGTACGAGCAGTACTTC
CDR3: CSATRASGFRYEQYF

D: TRBD1
size: NA
V: TRBV29-1
J: TRBJ1-2
DNA: TGCAGCGTTGGTGAGGGGGCGTTTGGCTACACCTTC
CDR3: CSVGEGAFGYTF

D: NA
size: NA
V: TRBV29-1
J: TRBJ1-1
DNA: TGCAGCGTGGGGGGGACTTTGCGGCTTGAAGCTTTCTTT
CDR3: CSVGGTLRLEAFF

D: NA
size: NA
V: TRBV20-1
J: TRBJ2-3
DNA: TGCAGTGCTAAGGTAGTCACAGATACGCAGTATTTT
CDR3: CSAKVVTDTQYF

D: TRBD1
size: NA
V: TRBV20-1
J: TRBJ2-1
DNA: TGCAGTGCCCTCTCCCAGGGGGCTTCCTACAATGAGCAGTTCTTC
CDR3: CSALSQGASYNEQFF

D: NA
size: few
V: TRBV6-6
J: TRBJ1-6
DNA: TGTGCCAGCAGCGGGAGTAATTCACCCCTCCACTTT
CDR3: CASSGSNSPLHF

D: TRBD1
size: few
V: TRBV12-3/TRBV12-4
J: TRBJ2-1
DNA: TGTGCCAGCAGCGCGGACAGGGTCGAAAGGTTCTTC
CDR3: CASSADRVERFF

D: TRBD1
size: few
V: TRBV13
J: TRBJ1-2
DNA: TGTGCCAGCAGCTCAATCCAGGGGGCGGGTGGCTACACCTTC
CDR3: CASSSIQGAGGYTF

D: TRBD1
size: few
V: TRBV11-3
J: TRBJ2-5
DNA: TGTGCCAGCAGCTTAAGGACAGGGGTTCAAGAGACCCAGTACTTC
CDR3: CASSLRTGVQETQYF

D: NA
size: few
V: TRBV7-3
J: TRBJ2-3
DNA: TGTGCCAGCAGCTTATCCGGGGCCGAGCCAACAGATACGCAGTATTTT
CDR3: CASSLSGAEPTDTQYF

D: NA
size: few
V: TRBV7-6
J: TRBJ2-7
DNA: TGTGCCAGCAGCCTAACTGAGGGTGACGAGCAGTACTTC
CDR3: CASSLTEGDEQYF

D: TRBD1
size: NA
V: TRBV5-1
J: TRBJ1-2
DNA: TGCGCCAGCAGCTTGGGGACAGGAGAAATGGTCGACTACACCTTC
CDR3: CASSLGTGEMVDYTF

D: NA
size: NA
V: TRBV20-1
J: TRBJ1-2
DNA: TGCAGTGCTGAGGACAGTCCCTATGGCTACACCTTC
CDR3: CSAEDSPYGYTF

D: NA
size: many
V: TRBV29-1
J: TRBJ2-7
DNA: TGCAGCGTTGAACGGATTGGGGGATCCCAGCAGTACTTC
CDR3: CSVERIGGSQQYF

D: NA
size: NA
V: TRBV20-1
J: TRBJ2-5
DNA: TGCAGTGCTAGAGATCCACCGGGGGAGACCCAGTACTTC
CDR3: CSARDPPGETQYF

D: TRBD2
size: few
V: TRBV2
J: TRBJ2-5
DNA: TGTGCCAGCAGTCCGAATAGCGGGGCAGAGACCCAGTACTTC
CDR3: CASSPNSGAETQYF

D: NA
size: few
V: TRBV29-1
J: TRBJ2-1
DNA: TGCAGCGTTGCCTTCTGGGGGCAGTACAATGAGCAGTTCTTC
CDR3: CSVAFWGQYNEQFF

D: NA
size: many
V: TRBV20-1
J: TRBJ2-7
DNA: TGCAGTGCTAGAGTTGCGGGGGCGTACGAGCAGTACTTC
CDR3: CSARVAGAYEQYF

D: NA
size: NA
V: TRBV9
J: TRBJ2-3
DNA: TGTGCCAGCAGCGTAGTGGGACTCCCCAGCACAGATACGCAGTATTTT
CDR3: CASSVVGLPSTDTQYF

D: TRBD2
size: NA
V: TRBV5-1
J: TRBJ2-3
DNA: TGCGCCAGCAGCCTGAGGACTAGCGGGGGGTTCACAGATACGCAGTATTTT
CDR3: CASSLRTSGGFTDTQYF

D: TRBD1
size: NA
V: TRBV6-2/TRBV6-3
J: TRBJ2-7
DNA: TGTGCCAGCAGTTACTCGGCAGGGGGATGCTACGAGCAGTACTTC
CDR3: CASSYSAGGCYEQYF

D: NA
size: many
V: TRBV7-3
J: TRBJ2-1
DNA: TGTGCCAGCAGCTTATATGTGCATGGGGCAGCCTCCTACAATGAGCAGTTCTTC
CDR3: CASSLYVHGAASYNEQFF

D: NA
size: NA
V: TRBV13
J: TRBJ1-6
DNA: TGTGCCATCCTACCCCTCCACTTT
CDR3: CAILPLHF

D: TRBD2
size: NA
V: TRBV12-3/TRBV12-4
J: TRBJ2-4
DNA: TGTGCCAGCAGTTTAGCGGGAGCGGGGGTCTACAATGAGCAGTACTTC
CDR3: CASSLAGAGVYNEQYF

D: NA
size: few
V: TRBV5-1
J: TRBJ1-1
DNA: TGCGCCAGCAGCTTGATGCCGACGACTCCCGCGGGGAACACTGAAGCTTTCTTT
CDR3: CASSLMPTTPAGNTEAFF

D: TRBD1
size: NA
V: TRBV20-1
J: TRBJ2-1
DNA: TGCAGTGCTAGAGACGATGGACAGGGCACCTACAATGAGCAGTTCTTC
CDR3: CSARDDGQGTYNEQFF

D: TRBD1
size: NA
V: TRBV29-1
J: TRBJ1-1
DNA: TGCAGCGCCGGGACAGGGGGAGCTTTCTTT
CDR3: CSAGTGGAFF

D: NA
size: NA
V: TRBV3-1
J: TRBJ2-4
DNA: TGTGCCAGCAGCCAATCAACTAGAGGGGAGCAGTACTTC
CDR3: CASSQSTRGEQYF

D: TRBD2
size: NA
V: TRBV24-1
J: TRBJ2-1
DNA: TGTGCCACCAGTGATCAGAGCGGGAGTAGCTCCTACAATGAGCAGTTCTTC
CDR3: CATSDQSGSSSYNEQFF

D: NA
size: few
V: TRBV12-3/TRBV12-4
J: TRBJ1-5
DNA: TGTGCCAGCAGTTACAGGGAGAGGAATCAGCCCCAGCATTTT
CDR3: CASSYRERNQPQHF

D: NA
size: once
V: TRBV6-2/TRBV6-3
J: TRBJ1-2
DNA: TGTGCCAGCAGTTCAAAGCACTCAACAGGGAACTATGGCTACACCTTC
CDR3: CASSSKHSTGNYGYTF

D: NA
size: few
V: TRBV10-3
J: TRBJ1-1
DNA: TGTGCCATCAGTACAGGGTCGACTGAAGCTTTCTTT
CDR3: CAISTGSTEAFF

D: NA
size: NA
V: TRBV4-2
J: TRBJ2-3
DNA: TGTGCCAGCAGCCAAGCCCAGGTGAGAGATACGCAGTATTTT
CDR3: CASSQAQVRDTQYF